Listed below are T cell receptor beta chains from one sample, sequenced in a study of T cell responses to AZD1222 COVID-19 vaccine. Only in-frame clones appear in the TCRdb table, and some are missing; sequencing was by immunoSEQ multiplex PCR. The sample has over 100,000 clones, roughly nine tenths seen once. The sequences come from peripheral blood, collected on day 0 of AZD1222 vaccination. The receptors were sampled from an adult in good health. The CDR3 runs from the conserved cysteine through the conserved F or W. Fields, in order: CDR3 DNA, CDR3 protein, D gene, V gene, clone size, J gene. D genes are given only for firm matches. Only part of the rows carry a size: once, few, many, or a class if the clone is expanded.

CDR3nt: TGTGCCAGCACCCGAAAGCCTAGCGGGAGCAATGAGCAGTTCTTC
CDR3aa: CASTRKPSGSNEQFF
d_gene: TRBD2
v_gene: TRBV6-5
abundance: NA
j_gene: TRBJ2-1

CDR3nt: TGCAGCGTTGCCGGCGGGGTGGGCTCCTACAATGAGCAGTTCTTC
CDR3aa: CSVAGGVGSYNEQFF
d_gene: NA
v_gene: TRBV29-1
abundance: NA
j_gene: TRBJ2-1

CDR3nt: TGTGCCAGCAGTGACTCGGGCACCACCAAGGGCGAGCAGTACTTC
CDR3aa: CASSDSGTTKGEQYF
d_gene: NA
v_gene: TRBV6-4
abundance: NA
j_gene: TRBJ2-7

CDR3nt: TGTGCCAGCAGTTACCAGGGGTCCTACTATGGCTACACCTTC
CDR3aa: CASSYQGSYYGYTF
d_gene: NA
v_gene: TRBV6-5
abundance: NA
j_gene: TRBJ1-2

CDR3nt: TGCGCCAGCAGCCAGACATCCTCCTACAATGAGCAGTTCTTC
CDR3aa: CASSQTSSYNEQFF
d_gene: NA
v_gene: TRBV4-1
abundance: NA
j_gene: TRBJ2-1

CDR3nt: TGTGCCAGCAGTGAAGGGACTACCCGGTGGGCAGATACGCAGTATTTT
CDR3aa: CASSEGTTRWADTQYF
d_gene: TRBD2
v_gene: TRBV25-1
abundance: NA
j_gene: TRBJ2-3

CDR3nt: TGTGCCTGGAGTGTAATGGGGGCGGGTGGCTACACCTTC
CDR3aa: CAWSVMGAGGYTF
d_gene: NA
v_gene: TRBV30
abundance: NA
j_gene: TRBJ1-2

CDR3nt: TGTGCCAGCAGTTACCGGGGCCTCCGAAACACCGGGGAGCTGTTTTTT
CDR3aa: CASSYRGLRNTGELFF
d_gene: NA
v_gene: TRBV6-6
abundance: NA
j_gene: TRBJ2-2

CDR3nt: TGTGCCAGCAGTCAGGGGGTCTATCAGCCCCAGCATTTT
CDR3aa: CASSQGVYQPQHF
d_gene: TRBD1
v_gene: TRBV2
abundance: NA
j_gene: TRBJ1-5

CDR3nt: TGCAGTGCTAGTAGGGACGCGGGAGCTACTGAGCAGTTCTTC
CDR3aa: CSASRDAGATEQFF
d_gene: TRBD2
v_gene: TRBV20-1
abundance: NA
j_gene: TRBJ2-1

CDR3nt: TGTGCTAGCAGCTTAGGTCACAACACCGGGGAGCTGTTTTTT
CDR3aa: CASSLGHNTGELFF
d_gene: NA
v_gene: TRBV7-7
abundance: NA
j_gene: TRBJ2-2

CDR3nt: TGTGCCAGCGGGGGGTGGGGGACGAACACTGAAGCTTTCTTT
CDR3aa: CASGGWGTNTEAFF
d_gene: NA
v_gene: TRBV27
abundance: NA
j_gene: TRBJ1-1

CDR3nt: TGTGCCACCAGCACCGACCGGACTGGGAACTATGGCTACACCTTC
CDR3aa: CATSTDRTGNYGYTF
d_gene: NA
v_gene: TRBV15
abundance: NA
j_gene: TRBJ1-2

CDR3nt: TGTGCCAGCAGCTTAGCCAGCGGGGGGGCCGCCTACGAGCAGTACTTC
CDR3aa: CASSLASGGAAYEQYF
d_gene: TRBD2
v_gene: TRBV7-2
abundance: NA
j_gene: TRBJ2-7

CDR3nt: TGTGCCAGCGGGACCGGAGAACAGCCCCAGCATTTT
CDR3aa: CASGTGEQPQHF
d_gene: NA
v_gene: TRBV3-1/TRBV3-2
abundance: NA
j_gene: TRBJ1-5

CDR3nt: TGCAGCGGGATCACAAGGGAAACTTTGGGGAACACTGAAGCTTTCTTT
CDR3aa: CSGITRETLGNTEAFF
d_gene: NA
v_gene: TRBV29-1
abundance: NA
j_gene: TRBJ1-1

CDR3nt: TGTGCCAGCAGCGTAGCTACGGCAGGGCCCGGAAACACCATATATTTT
CDR3aa: CASSVATAGPGNTIYF
d_gene: NA
v_gene: TRBV9
abundance: NA
j_gene: TRBJ1-3

CDR3nt: TGCAGCGTTAAGGAGAGGGGATGGACTGAAGCTTTCTTT
CDR3aa: CSVKERGWTEAFF
d_gene: NA
v_gene: TRBV29-1
abundance: NA
j_gene: TRBJ1-1

CDR3nt: TGTGCCAGCAGCATGGACAGGGGGCGCAATCAGCCCCAGCATTTT
CDR3aa: CASSMDRGRNQPQHF
d_gene: TRBD1
v_gene: TRBV6-5
abundance: NA
j_gene: TRBJ1-5

CDR3nt: TGTGCCAGCAGTGAAGGGAGGACCTCGTATGGCTACACCTTC
CDR3aa: CASSEGRTSYGYTF
d_gene: NA
v_gene: TRBV6-1
abundance: NA
j_gene: TRBJ1-2

CDR3nt: TGTGCCAGCAGCTTGGTGACAGGGGCTGGAAACACCATATATTTT
CDR3aa: CASSLVTGAGNTIYF
d_gene: TRBD1
v_gene: TRBV5-6
abundance: NA
j_gene: TRBJ1-3

CDR3nt: TGTGCCAGCAGCGGGGGACAGAATGGCTACACCTTC
CDR3aa: CASSGGQNGYTF
d_gene: TRBD1
v_gene: TRBV3-1/TRBV3-2
abundance: few
j_gene: TRBJ1-2

CDR3nt: TGTGCCATCAGACGGACAGTCTTGGGGGACACTGAAGCTTTCTTT
CDR3aa: CAIRRTVLGDTEAFF
d_gene: NA
v_gene: TRBV10-3
abundance: NA
j_gene: TRBJ1-1

CDR3nt: TGCAGCGTCGCGGGACCAGCGGAGCCCCAGCATTTT
CDR3aa: CSVAGPAEPQHF
d_gene: NA
v_gene: TRBV29-1
abundance: NA
j_gene: TRBJ1-5

CDR3nt: TGTGCCAGCAGCTCCTCCAGGGTCCGCGGAAACACCATATATTTT
CDR3aa: CASSSSRVRGNTIYF
d_gene: NA
v_gene: TRBV11-2
abundance: NA
j_gene: TRBJ1-3

CDR3nt: TGTGCCAGCACCAGTGGGGGGACAGCTTTCTTT
CDR3aa: CASTSGGTAFF
d_gene: NA
v_gene: TRBV12-3/TRBV12-4
abundance: NA
j_gene: TRBJ1-1

CDR3nt: TGTGCCAGCAGCACCCAAGGAGGAGAGACCCAGTACTTC
CDR3aa: CASSTQGGETQYF
d_gene: NA
v_gene: TRBV7-2
abundance: NA
j_gene: TRBJ2-5

CDR3nt: TGCGCCAGCAGCCTAGAGGGACAGATAATGGGCGAGCAGTACTTC
CDR3aa: CASSLEGQIMGEQYF
d_gene: TRBD1
v_gene: TRBV4-1
abundance: NA
j_gene: TRBJ2-7

CDR3nt: TGTGCCAGCACCTCAGGGGGGGATTCACCCCTCCACTTT
CDR3aa: CASTSGGDSPLHF
d_gene: TRBD1
v_gene: TRBV3-1/TRBV3-2
abundance: NA
j_gene: TRBJ1-6

CDR3nt: TGTGCCAGCAGGCGGCTACAGGTCTATGGCTACACCTTC
CDR3aa: CASRRLQVYGYTF
d_gene: NA
v_gene: TRBV2
abundance: NA
j_gene: TRBJ1-2

CDR3nt: TGTGCCAGCAGCTTAGGACTTGGAAACACCATATATTTT
CDR3aa: CASSLGLGNTIYF
d_gene: NA
v_gene: TRBV11-2
abundance: NA
j_gene: TRBJ1-3

CDR3nt: TGTGCCAGCAGCCCTCGACAGGGGGACTCTTGGAACACCGGGGAGCTGTTTTTT
CDR3aa: CASSPRQGDSWNTGELFF
d_gene: TRBD1
v_gene: TRBV7-6
abundance: once
j_gene: TRBJ2-2

CDR3nt: TGTGCCAGCAGTCAGGGATTTAGGGCAGATACGCAGTATTTT
CDR3aa: CASSQGFRADTQYF
d_gene: NA
v_gene: TRBV6-2/TRBV6-3
abundance: once
j_gene: TRBJ2-3

CDR3nt: TGCGCCAGCAGCCACCCCCGTAGGGGCTCAACCTACGAGCAGTACTTC
CDR3aa: CASSHPRRGSTYEQYF
d_gene: NA
v_gene: TRBV4-1
abundance: NA
j_gene: TRBJ2-7

CDR3nt: TGTGCCACCACCCCAGGGGTCGCCTCTGGTGAGCAGTTCTTC
CDR3aa: CATTPGVASGEQFF
d_gene: NA
v_gene: TRBV6-4
abundance: NA
j_gene: TRBJ2-1